This T cell receptor (beta chain) was sequenced in a study of CD8 T cells in ankylosing spondylitis. Overall study results and limits: One TCR beta motif, made up of under ten highly homologous variants, appeared characteristic of ankylosing spondylitis blood.

J was trimmed by 3 bases and V by 5 bases; bases with no gene match: 1. CDR3 length: 12 amino acids. Germline V gene lookup returns CDR1 MDHEN and CDR2 SYDVKM. This clonotype was seen many times. As yet, its antigen is unknown. Using its own MiXCR run on the 5' RACE reads, TCRdb lists one record per CDR3 protein. The sample lists around 220,000 distinct CDR3 sequences; approximately 10% were seen once. Sequencing was carried out using blood, either unsorted or a sorted T cell fraction (not recorded which). The receptor was derived from a male donor with ankylosing spondylitis or in good health (not recorded which). J is TRBJ2-7 and V is TRBV28, with TRBD1 matching 7 bases. This CDR3 reads CASSTGDYEQYF. The CDR3 DNA reads as TGTGCCAGCAGTACAGGGGACTACGAGCAGTACTTC.